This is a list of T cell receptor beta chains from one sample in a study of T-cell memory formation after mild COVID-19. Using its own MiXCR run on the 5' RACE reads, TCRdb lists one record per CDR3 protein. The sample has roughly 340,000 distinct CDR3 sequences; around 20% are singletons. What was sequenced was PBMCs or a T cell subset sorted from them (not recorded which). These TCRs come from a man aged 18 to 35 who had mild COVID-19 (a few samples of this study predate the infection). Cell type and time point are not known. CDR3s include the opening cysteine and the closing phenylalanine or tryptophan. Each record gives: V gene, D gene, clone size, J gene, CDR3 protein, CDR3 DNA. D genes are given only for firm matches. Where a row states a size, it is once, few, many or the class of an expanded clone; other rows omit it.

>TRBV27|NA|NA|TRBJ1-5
CASSLWGQPQHF
TGTGCCAGCAGTTTATGGGGACAGCCCCAGCATTTT
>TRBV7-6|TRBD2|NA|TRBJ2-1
CASSLATAGAEQFF
TGTGCCAGCAGCTTAGCCACAGCGGGGGCGGAGCAGTTCTTC
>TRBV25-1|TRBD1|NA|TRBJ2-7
CASSDLTRDSSYEQYF
TGTGCCAGCAGTGATTTAACCCGGGACAGCTCCTACGAGCAGTACTTC
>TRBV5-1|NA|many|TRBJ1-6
CASSLAVAGDGSPLHF
TGCGCCAGCAGCTTGGCCGTCGCAGGCGATGGTTCACCCCTCCACTTT
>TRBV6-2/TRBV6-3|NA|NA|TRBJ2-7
CASKAGQAYEQYF
TGTGCCAGCAAGGCAGGGCAGGCCTACGAGCAGTACTTC
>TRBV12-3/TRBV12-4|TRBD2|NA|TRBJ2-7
CASKTRGGREQYF
TGTGCCAGCAAGACCCGGGGGGGGCGCGAGCAGTACTTC
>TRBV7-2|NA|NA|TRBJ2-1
CASSVNSKEQFF
TGTGCCAGCAGCGTCAACAGCAAAGAGCAGTTCTTC
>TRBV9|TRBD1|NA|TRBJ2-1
CASSVWGQGYDEQFF
TGTGCCAGCAGCGTGTGGGGACAGGGTTACGATGAGCAGTTCTTC
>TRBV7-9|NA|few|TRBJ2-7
CASSTGGYEQYF
TGTGCCAGCAGTACGGGCGGCTACGAGCAGTACTTC
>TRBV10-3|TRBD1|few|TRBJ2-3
CAISEPDRGPDTQYF
TGTGCCATCAGTGAACCCGACAGGGGCCCGGATACGCAGTATTTT
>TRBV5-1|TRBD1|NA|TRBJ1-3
CASSDRGYSGNTIYF
TGCGCCAGCAGCGACAGGGGTTATTCTGGAAACACCATATATTTT
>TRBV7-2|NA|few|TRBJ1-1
CASSPRGWQMNTEAFF
TGTGCCAGCAGCCCACGGGGTTGGCAGATGAACACTGAAGCTTTCTTT
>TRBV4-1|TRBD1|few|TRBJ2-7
CASSPFRGTGTYEQYF
TGCGCCAGCAGCCCGTTTCGCGGGACAGGAACCTACGAGCAGTACTTC
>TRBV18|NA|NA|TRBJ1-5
CASSPDRSNQPQHF
TGTGCCAGCTCACCCGACAGGAGCAATCAGCCCCAGCATTTT
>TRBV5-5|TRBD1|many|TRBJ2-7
CASSLDAGTGGYEQYF
TGTGCCAGCAGCTTGGATGCCGGGACAGGGGGCTACGAGCAGTACTTC